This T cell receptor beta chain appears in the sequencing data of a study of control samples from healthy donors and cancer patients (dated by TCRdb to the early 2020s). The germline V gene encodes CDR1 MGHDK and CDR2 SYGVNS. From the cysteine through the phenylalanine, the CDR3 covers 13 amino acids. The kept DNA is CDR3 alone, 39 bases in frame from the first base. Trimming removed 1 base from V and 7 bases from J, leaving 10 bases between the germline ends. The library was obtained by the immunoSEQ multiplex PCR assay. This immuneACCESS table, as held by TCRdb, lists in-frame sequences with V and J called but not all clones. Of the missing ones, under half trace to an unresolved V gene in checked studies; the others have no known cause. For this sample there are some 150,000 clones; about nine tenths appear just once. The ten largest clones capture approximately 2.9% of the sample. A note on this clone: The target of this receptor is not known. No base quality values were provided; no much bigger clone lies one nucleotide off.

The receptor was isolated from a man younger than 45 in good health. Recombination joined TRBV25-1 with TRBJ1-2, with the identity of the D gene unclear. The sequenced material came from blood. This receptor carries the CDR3 CASSESGSAGYTF. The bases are TGTGCCAGCAGTGAATCAGGCTCTGCTGGCTACACCTTC.